This T cell receptor beta chain is from a study of T cell responses to AZD1222 COVID-19 vaccine. Clones were sequenced by immunoSEQ multiplex PCR, and TCRdb holds only the in-frame ones, with some missing. The sample records about 180,000 clones, around 90% being singletons. There are 13 residues in the CDR3. Germline V CDR1 and CDR2: LNHDA, SQIVND (reference sequence). V lost 5 bases, J lost 5 bases, and 4 bases stayed unmatched. General study points: Only a handful of AZD1222 recipients were seropositive at baseline. Sampling captured repertoires only after the peak T cell response. Possibly, clonal diversity was underestimated; donors were largely white British and included more females.

As for this clone: Its target is unknown.

The sequencing used peripheral blood, collected 28 days after the second dose of the MenACWY control vaccine. This receptor was taken from an adult who received the MenACWY meningococcal vaccine as a control. The chain combines TRBV19 with TRBJ1-1; 8 bases map to TRBD1. DNA for the CDR3: TGTGCCAGTAGTGCAGGGGGCGGTACTGAAGCTTTCTTT. This sequence encodes CASSAGGGTEAFF. Variable domain in full (rest from reference TRBV19 and TRBJ1-1): DGGITQSPKYLFRKEGQNVTLSCEQNLNHDAMYWYRQDPGQGLRLIYYSQIVNDFQKGDIAEGYSVSREKKESFPLTVTSAQKNPTAFYLCASSAGGGTEAFFGQGTRLTVV.